A single sample is the source of the 15 T cell receptor beta chains below, sequenced in a study of blood T cells in healthy people across ages. Sample-barcoded 5' priming and a J-beta primer mix drove a second PCR of 7 to 11 cycles. Via MiXCR, TCRdb re-called the 5' RACE reads, giving one row per CDR3 protein. The sample carries some 900,000 distinct CDR3 sequences, around 48% recorded once. The sample taken for sequencing was blood. These receptors were obtained from a man aged 25 to 40 in good health.

J is TRBJ2-7 and V is TRBV4-1; 7 nucleotides line up with TRBD2. Germline trimming cut 0 bases from V and 7 bases from J; bases unmatched to any gene: 15. CDR3 size: 17 residues. Per germline, CDR1 MGHRA and CDR2 YSYEKL. CDR3 DNA: TGCGCCAGCAGCCAAGATTTCGGCGGGGGTAATTACAATGAGCAGTACTTC. As protein: CASSQDFGGGNYNEQYF.

Only a few counts were recorded for this clonotype. This chain joins TRBV27 and TRBJ1-1, with a tentative D call TRBD1 (6 bases). The CDR3 totals 12 residues. Trimming left V 9 bases short and J 0 bases short, with 8 bases between. Germline V gene sequence: CDR1 MNHEY, CDR2 SMNVEV (reference sequence). CDR3 in DNA: TGTGCCAGTGGGGGGCTGAACACTGAAGCTTTCTTT. This sequence encodes CASGGLNTEAFF.

On this clonotype: Just one base apart from a much larger clone, this may be a read error. The chain links TRBV5-1 to TRBJ2-5, with D possibly TRBD2 on 5 matching bases. The J call could be wrong; TRBJ2-7 is a better fit for the DNA end. CDR1 SGHRS and CDR2 YFSETQ come from the germline V gene. CDR3 size: 14 residues. CDR3 sequence reads: CASSLGSAAYEQYF. In nucleotides, the CDR3 is TGCGCCAGCAGCTTGGGGTCAGCGGCCTACGAGCAGTACTTC.

V is TRBV6-5 and J is TRBJ1-6; D might be TRBD1 (5 bases). The CDR3 spans 13 residues. V was pared by 5 bases and J by 8 bases, with 10 bases between. Germline CDR1 is MNHEY and CDR2 is SVGAGI. CDR3 sequence: CASSGSGYSPLHF. In DNA form, the CDR3 reads TGTGCCAGCAGTGGGTCAGGGTATTCACCCCTCCACTTT.

This clonotype was picked up a small number of times. CDR3 loop: CASSDTGMASDTQYF. CDR3 bases: TGTGCCAGCAGCGACACAGGGATGGCCTCAGATACGCAGTATTTT. This chain links TRBV7-3 with TRBJ2-3; D might be TRBD1 (6 bases). Germline V gene sequence: CDR1 SGHTA, CDR2 FQGTGA. This CDR3 region has 15 residues. Trimming took 5 bases from V and 4 from J, leaving 16 bases between them.

This clonotype showed up just a few times. V is TRBV7-9 and J is TRBJ1-4, with a tentative D call TRBD1 (6 bases). The CDR3 contains 16 residues. The germline CDR1 and CDR2 sequences are SEHNR and FQNEAQ (reference sequence). The germline V and J ends were trimmed by 5 bases and 7 bases, with 20 bases remaining between them. In DNA, the CDR3 is TGTGCCAGCAGCCCCCAGCTCACCAGGGGAGCTGAAAAACTGTTTTTT. Translating it yields CASSPQLTRGAEKLFF.

The chain couples TRBV6-5 to TRBJ2-1; 7 nucleotides line up with TRBD2. This CDR3 contains 16 residues. Germline CDR1 is MNHEY and CDR2 is SVGAGI. J was trimmed by 9 bases and V by 2 bases; bases with no gene match: 13. The CDR3 nucleotides read TGTGCCAGCAGTTACACAACGAGCGGGACGAGGGGTGAGCAGTTCTTC. The encoded protein is CASSYTTSGTRGEQFF.

This clonotype is a singleton in its sample. V gene TRBV6-1 combines with J gene TRBJ2-5; TRBD1 agrees at 8 bases. Germline assignment: CDR1 MNHNS and CDR2 SASEGT. Germline trimming cut 10 bases from V and 2 bases from J; bases unmatched to any gene: 9. The CDR3 length is 14 residues. CDR3 loop: CANSLTGDQETQYF. The CDR3 nucleotides read TGTGCCAACAGCTTGACAGGGGATCAAGAGACCCAGTACTTC.

The chain carries TRBV20-1 and TRBJ1-1; D not certain. Trimming left V 5 bases short and J 1 base short, with 5 bases between. Germline lookup yields CDR1 DFQATT and CDR2 SNEGSKA (reference sequence). CDR3 length: 11 residues. CDR3 region: CSAWGNTEAFF. In DNA form, the CDR3 reads TGCAGTGCTTGGGGGAACACTGAAGCTTTCTTT.

The chain employs TRBV20-1 and TRBJ2-5; D may be TRBD1 (6 bases). The CDR3 consists of 12 residues. V was cut by 4 bases and J by 5 bases, with 11 bases left in between. In germline, CDR1 is DFQATT, CDR2 SNEGSKA (reference sequence). The CDR3 DNA sequence: TGCAGTGCTACAGGGGCTTCTGAGACCCAGTACTTC. Translated, it gives CSATGASETQYF.

The chain joins TRBV5-4 to TRBJ2-3; D remains unclear. Trimming left V 5 bases short and J 6 bases short, with 13 bases between. The CDR3 runs to 13 residues. Germline V CDR1 and CDR2: SGHNT, YYREEE (reference sequence). The CDR3 nucleotides read TGTGCCAGCAGTAACCCCGAGAAGGATACGCAGTATTTT. It is translated as CASSNPEKDTQYF.

This clonotype was detected a few times. V and J are TRBV20-1 and TRBJ2-1; TRBD2 might be the D (6 bases). The CDR3 has 16 residues. V lost 4 bases, J lost 3 bases, and 19 bases lay in between. Germline V gene lookup returns CDR1 DFQATT and CDR2 SNEGSKA (reference sequence). CDR3 protein: CSAINPGTSNYNEQFF. The CDR3 nucleotides read TGCAGTGCTATCAACCCCGGGACTTCGAACTACAATGAGCAGTTCTTC.

The genes are TRBV9 and TRBJ1-5; D remains ambiguous. CDR3 size: 13 residues. Germline V gene lookup returns CDR1 SGDLS and CDR2 YYNGEE. Trimming shortened V by 4 bases and J by 6 bases, and 11 bases separated the two germline ends. The CDR3 loop reads CASSTEAGQPQHF. DNA for the CDR3: TGTGCCAGCAGCACCGAGGCGGGTCAGCCCCAGCATTTT.

The chain recombines TRBV7-9 with TRBJ1-5; D gene ambiguous. V was cut by 6 bases and J by 4 bases, with 13 bases left in between. This CDR3 is built from 14 residues. Germline loops: CDR1 SEHNR, CDR2 FQNEAQ (reference sequence). CDR3 sequence (DNA): TGTGCCAGCAGTCAGACTGAGGTAAATCAGCCCCAGCATTTT. This encodes CASSQTEVNQPQHF.

This clonotype was observed a handful of times. The rearrangement links TRBV27 to TRBJ2-1, with 7 bases aligning to TRBD2. Germline V gene lookup returns CDR1 MNHEY and CDR2 SMNVEV (reference sequence). After removal of 3 bases from V and 8 bases from J, the junction contained 7 bases not matched to a gene. The CDR3 totals 14 residues. The CDR3, as DNA: TGTGCCAGCAGTTTCGGGGGGTCGGGTTATGAGCAGTTCTTC. It yields the protein CASSFGGSGYEQFF.